Presented here are 29 T cell receptor beta chains from one specimen sequenced in a study of T cells in Graves' hyperthyroidism and ophthalmopathy. Researchers took RNA transcripts and amplified the TCR beta CDR3 regions from them. The study used the HTBI primer set for a first-round RT-PCR of the TCR CDR3. TCRdb called the multiplex PCR reads again in MiXCR, with one record for every CDR3 protein. The sample holds fewer than 750,000 distinct CDR3 sequences; approximately 44% are singletons and the top ten take around 7.7%. The sample comprised peripheral blood or thyroid tissue (not recorded which). The receptors originated from a woman aged 18-29 years with Graves' hyperthyroidism.

Details on this clonotype: At one end, the junction sequence differs from germline, possibly due to a read error. The chain has TRBV15 and TRBJ2-3; possibly TRBD1 for D (5 bases). CDR3 length equals 16 residues. Germline CDR1 and CDR2: LNHNV and YYDKDF (reference sequence). This chain's CDR3 is CATSRDRAVSTGTQYF. The DNA for the CDR3 is TGTGCCACCAGCAGAGATCGGGCGGTTAGCACAGGTACGCAGTATTTT.

V usage is TRBV29-1 and J usage is TRBJ2-7, with TRBD2 identical over 7 bases. Germline CDR1 is SQVTM and CDR2 is ANQGSEA. V lost 6 bases and J lost 2; bases outside the gene matches: 13. The CDR3 totals 15 residues. The CDR3 loop is CSVLGLAEFAYEQYF. In DNA form, the CDR3 reads TGCAGCGTCCTCGGGCTAGCGGAGTTCGCCTACGAGCAGTACTTC.

Ten or more counts support this clonotype. V gene TRBV12-3 or TRBV12-4 combines with J gene TRBJ1-5; D possibly corresponds to TRBD1 (6 bases). V lost 4 bases and J lost 4, with 11 bases in between. The CDR3 extends over 14 amino acids. The DNA for the CDR3 is TGTGCCAGCAGTTCTTACGACAGGAATCAGCCCCAGCATTTT. Its translation: CASSSYDRNQPQHF.

The chain links TRBV29-1 to TRBJ2-7; 8 bases match TRBD1. Germline V gene data show CDR1 as SQVTM and CDR2 as ANQGSEA. J lost 2 bases, V lost 8 bases, and 8 bases had no gene match. This CDR3 is built from 13 residues. This CDR3 is CSLKDRVAYEQYF. In DNA, the CDR3 is TGCAGCTTGAAGGACAGGGTGGCCTACGAGCAGTACTTC.

This clonotype was counted once. V gene TRBV29-1 combines with J gene TRBJ2-6; a weak D match, TRBD2 (5 bases). The CDR3 length is 21 residues. Per germline, CDR1 SQVTM and CDR2 ANQGSEA. Trimming cost V 8 bases and J 2 bases, with 34 bases left between them. CDR3 residues: CSTSWAVLSPFPAAGANVLTF. CDR3 coding DNA: TGCAGCACCTCCTGGGCGGTGCTATCCCCCTTCCCAGCGGCTGGGGCCAACGTCCTGACTTTC.

This clonotype was seen many times. V gene TRBV9 combines with J gene TRBJ2-5; a weak D match, TRBD2 (5 bases). The germline V and J ends were trimmed by 0 bases and 4 bases, with 13 bases remaining between them. The CDR3 runs 15 residues. Germline CDR1 reads SGDLS; CDR2 reads YYNGEE. CDR3 bases: TGTGCCAGCAGCGTAGTATCAGCCGAGGGAGAGACCCAGTACTTC. It codes for CASSVVSAEGETQYF.

This clonotype was found a few times. J is TRBJ1-5 and V is TRBV2; D not certain. This CDR3 contains 13 residues. Germline V gives CDR1 SNHLY, CDR2 FYNNEI. V gave up 11 bases and J gave up 0 bases, with 11 bases separating them. The CDR3 is CAVAGYSNQPQHF. The CDR3 DNA reads as TGTGCCGTGGCCGGGTATAGCAATCAGCCCCAGCATTTT.

This clonotype was seen ten or more times. One end of the junction fails to match germline, which may point to a read error. The chain uses TRBV6-1 and TRBJ2-7, with no clear D. The V gene's germline CDR1 is MNHNS and CDR2 SASEGT. There are 9 residues in the CDR3. The CDR3 sequence: CASSEGSSF. The DNA for the CDR3 is TGTGCCAGCAGTGAAGGTAGTTCCTTC.

Comments on this clonotype: A junction end diverges from the germline sequence, so it may reflect a read error. The rearrangement links TRBV20-1 to TRBJ1-2; 7 bases fit TRBD1. The CDR3 runs to 15 residues. CDR1 and CDR2 from the germline V gene are DFQATT and SNEGSKA (reference sequence). CDR3 amino acids: CSALRTGSMSGGYTF. CDR3 nucleotides: TGCAGTGCTCTCCGGACAGGTTCTATGTCCGGGGGCTACACCTTT.

This clonotype was recorded many times. The V gene is TRBV2, the J gene TRBJ1-2; no clear D. CDR3 length: 13 residues. V was cut by 9 bases and J by 5 bases, with 16 bases left in between. Germline CDR1 SNHLY, CDR2 FYNNEI. The CDR3 sequence: CARKGSLLYGYTF. The CDR3 DNA is TGTGCCAGAAAAGGGAGTTTACTGTATGGCTACACCTTC.

J is TRBJ2-7 and V is TRBV7-3; D gene ambiguous. CDR3 length equals 13 residues. V dropped 4 bases and J dropped 7 bases, with 14 bases sitting between them. Per the germline V gene, CDR1 is SGHTA and CDR2 is FQGTGA. This chain's CDR3 is CASSWAGSKEQYF. CDR3 in DNA: TGTGCCAGCAGCTGGGCTGGGTCTAAGGAGCAGTACTTC.

A few counts support this clonotype. The chain combines TRBV12-5 with TRBJ2-2; TRBD2 aligns across 13 bases. This CDR3 spans 18 amino acids. The V and J ends lost 6 bases and 1 base, in that order; junction bases with no gene match: 8. CDR1 is LGHNT, CDR2 FRNRAP, per germline. The CDR3 here is CASGIGLAGARNTGELFF. The CDR3 DNA reads TGTGCTAGTGGGATTGGACTAGCGGGAGCCCGGAACACCGGGGAGCTGTTTTTT.

The chain couples TRBV7-2 to TRBJ2-7; 7 nucleotides match TRBD2. The CDR3 length is 15 residues. Germline CDR1 reads SGHTA; CDR2 reads FQGNSA. V was clipped by 2 bases and J by 6 bases; unmatched bases: 10. DNA for the CDR3: TGTGCCAGCAGCTTATTTAGGGACTATAACGGCGAGCAGTACTTC. Protein product: CASSLFRDYNGEQYF.

The chain is built from TRBV29-1 and TRBJ2-7, with D possibly TRBD1 on 6 matching bases. From germline, CDR1 is SQVTM and CDR2 ANQGSEA. The CDR3 extends over 15 amino acids. Between the trimmed V and J ends, which lost 4 bases and 5 bases, there was a span of 21 bases. The CDR3 sequence: CSVVGAGTRYNEQYF. Written as DNA, the CDR3 is TGCAGCGTTGTAGGAGCCGGGACAAGATACAACGAGCAGTACTTC.

The chain links TRBV3-1 to TRBJ2-7; the D is unclear. V shed 4 bases and J shed 2 bases, with 9 bases lying between them. The CDR3 sequence is 13 residues long. The V gene's germline CDR1 is LGHDT and CDR2 YNNKEL (reference sequence). In DNA form, the CDR3 reads TGTGCCAGCAGCCGACCTCAGACCTACGAGCAGTACTTC. Its translation is CASSRPQTYEQYF.

The rearrangement joins TRBV29-1 to TRBJ1-1, with D uncertain. Germline lookup yields CDR1 SQVTM and CDR2 ANQGSEA. The ends were cut back, 2 bases at V and 9 bases at J, with 7 bases in the middle. The CDR3 extends over 10 amino acids. The CDR3: CSVESGKAFF. As DNA, the CDR3 is TGCAGCGTTGAAAGCGGGAAAGCTTTCTTT.

Ten or more counts support this clonotype. The rearrangement uses TRBV7-6 and TRBJ2-7, with D unresolved. Per the germline V gene, CDR1 is SGHVS and CDR2 is FNYEAQ. Trimming removed 1 base from V and 3 bases from J, with 7 bases in between. There are 13 residues in the CDR3. CDR3: CASSLGENYEQYF. The CDR3, as DNA: TGTGCCAGCAGCTTAGGGGAAAACTACGAGCAGTACTTC.

This chain joins TRBV15 and TRBJ2-6, with TRBD1 identical over 8 bases. V trimming: 0 bases; J trimming: 1 base; junction bases outside the gene matches: 5. The germline gives CDR1 LNHNV, CDR2 YYDKDF (reference sequence). The CDR3 is made up of 18 amino acids. This CDR3 reads CATSRDRGQGSGANVLTF. The DNA of the CDR3 is TGTGCCACCAGCAGAGATCGTGGACAGGGTTCTGGGGCCAACGTCCTGACTTTC.

The chain is built from TRBV20-1 and TRBJ1-2; the D gene is possibly TRBD1 (5 bases). Trimming stripped 3 bases from V and 8 bases from J, with 16 bases between. CDR1 is DFQATT and CDR2 is SNEGSKA in the germline V gene (reference sequence). This CDR3 region has 13 residues. The CDR3 reads CSASQDWRGGYTF. DNA of the CDR3: TGCAGTGCTAGCCAAGATTGGAGGGGAGGCTACACCTTC.

This clonotype was counted at least ten times. This chain connects TRBV5-5 to TRBJ2-5, with D tentatively TRBD1 or TRBD2 (5 bases each). The V end lost 1 base, the J end lost 5 bases, and 21 bases lay between the germline ends. In germline, CDR1 is SGHKS, CDR2 YYEKEE (reference sequence). CDR3 size: 17 residues. Here the CDR3 reads CASSLSWDGAFWETQYF. CDR3 bases: TGTGCCAGCAGCTTGTCGTGGGACGGTGCGTTCTGGGAGACCCAGTACTTC.

This clonotype was counted between two and nine times. Mismatch with germline at one junction end may stem from a read error. V usage is TRBV10-3 and J usage is TRBJ1-5; possible D gene TRBD1, 5 bases. Germline V gives CDR1 ENHRY, CDR2 SYGVKD. CDR3 length: 15 amino acids. In DNA, the CDR3 is TGTGCCAGCAGTTGGCAGGGAATAAGCAATCAGCCCCAGCATTTT. It encodes CASSWQGISNQPQHF.

Relative to its sample, this clonotype is medium-sized (0.01 to 0.1%). The V gene is TRBV29-1, the J gene TRBJ1-1; 7 bases map to TRBD1. With 4 bases clipped from V and 2 bases from J, the junction kept 10 bases outside the gene matches. The CDR3 is made up of 15 amino acids. The germline CDR1 and CDR2 sequences are SQVTM and ANQGSEA. CDR3 loop: CSVVGGGTANTEAFF. Written as DNA, the CDR3 is TGCAGCGTTGTAGGGGGCGGGACAGCAAACACTGAAGCTTTCTTT. Drawing the rest from reference TRBV29-1 and TRBJ1-1, the complete variable domain is SAVISQKPSRDICQRGTSLTIQCQVDSQVTMMFWYRQQPGQSLTLIATANQGSEATYESGFVIDKFPISRPNLTFSTLTVSNMSPEDSSIYLCSVVGGGTANTEAFFGQGTRLTVV.

Many counts were recorded for this clonotype. This chain joins TRBV20-1 and TRBJ2-5, with 8 positions matching TRBD2. Germline-derived CDR1 and CDR2 are DFQATT and SNEGSKA (reference sequence). The CDR3 length is 15 residues. V lost 1 base to trimming and J lost 0 bases; unmatched junction nucleotides: 4. DNA for the CDR3: TGCAGTGCTAGAGTGCTAGCGGGTTACCAAGAGACCCAGTACTTC. Protein: CSARVLAGYQETQYF.

This clonotype came up many times. The rearrangement joins TRBV4-1 to TRBJ2-2; D uncertain. The CDR3 is 15 amino acids. Trimming removed 0 bases from V and 0 bases from J, with 5 bases in between. Germline V CDR1 and CDR2: MGHRA, YSYEKL. CDR3 residues: CASSQEGTNTGELFF. CDR3 DNA sequence: TGCGCCAGCAGCCAAGAGGGGACGAACACCGGGGAGCTGTTTTTT.

This rearrangement joins TRBV20-1 to TRBJ1-2; D call uncertain. The CDR3 is 12 amino acids. From germline, CDR1 is DFQATT and CDR2 SNEGSKA (reference sequence). Trimming stripped 1 base from V and 8 bases from J, with 11 bases between. CDR3 sequence reads: CSARGLGWGYTF. The CDR3 bases are TGCAGTGCTAGAGGTCTAGGATGGGGCTACACCTTC.

The chain couples TRBV20-1 to TRBJ1-4; D gene unclear. The V end was cut by 4 bases, the J end by 8 bases, with 14 bases between. This CDR3 has 13 residues. Germline V gene data show CDR1 as DFQATT and CDR2 as SNEGSKA (reference sequence). CDR3 sequence: CSATVAAGEKLFF. CDR3 DNA: TGCAGTGCTACCGTAGCGGCTGGAGAAAAACTGTTTTTT.

This clonotype was observed many times. The chain uses TRBV20-1 and TRBJ2-5; possibly TRBD1 for D (5 bases). There are 13 residues in the CDR3. Trimming removed 6 bases from V and 5 bases from J, with 16 bases in between. Germline assignment: CDR1 DFQATT and CDR2 SNEGSKA (reference sequence). CDR3 sequence: CSASPLGRETQYF. The CDR3 bases are TGCAGTGCCAGTCCCCTGGGGCGGGAGACCCAGTACTTC.

This clonotype was counted many times. The chain links TRBV20-1 to TRBJ1-5; D gene ambiguous. CDR3 length: 14 amino acids. Germline V CDR1 and CDR2: DFQATT, SNEGSKA (reference sequence). Trimming took off 1 base at V and 2 bases at J, with 9 bases between the two ends. The CDR3 nucleotides read TGCAGTGCTAGAGCCAGGTGGGGCAATCAGCCCCAGCATTTT. This encodes CSARARWGNQPQHF.

Of note for this clonotype: Because the CDR3 is missing its conserved closing phenylalanine or tryptophan, this is likely a read error. It is unclear where the CDR3 begins or ends on the DNA, so no DNA is shown, and the CDR3 is as TCRdb lists it. V and J are TRBV20-1 and TRBJ2-3; TRBD2 is the table's D call and was not checked against the DNA. Germline CDR1 DFQATT, CDR2 SNEGSKA (reference sequence). The CDR3 is 18 residues long, ends included. The CDR3 loop is CSASGLAGPRKHRYAVRV.